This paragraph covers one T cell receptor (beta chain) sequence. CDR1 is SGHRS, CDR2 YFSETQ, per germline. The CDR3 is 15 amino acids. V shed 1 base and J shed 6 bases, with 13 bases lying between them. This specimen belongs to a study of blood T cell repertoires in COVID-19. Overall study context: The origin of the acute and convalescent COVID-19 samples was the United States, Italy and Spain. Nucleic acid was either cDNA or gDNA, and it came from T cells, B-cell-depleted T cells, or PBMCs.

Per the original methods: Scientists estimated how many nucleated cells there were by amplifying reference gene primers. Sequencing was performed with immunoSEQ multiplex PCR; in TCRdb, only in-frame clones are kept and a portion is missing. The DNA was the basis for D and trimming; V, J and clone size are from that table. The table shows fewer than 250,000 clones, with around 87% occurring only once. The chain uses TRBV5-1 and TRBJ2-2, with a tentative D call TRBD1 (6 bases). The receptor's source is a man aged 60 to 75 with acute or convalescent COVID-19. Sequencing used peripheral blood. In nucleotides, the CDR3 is TGCGCCAGCAGCTTGCTTCCAGGGGTGGCCGGGGAGCTGTTTTTT. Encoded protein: CASSLLPGVAGELFF. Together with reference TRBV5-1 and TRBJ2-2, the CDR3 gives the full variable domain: KAGVTQTPRYLIKTRGQQVTLSCSPISGHRSVSWYQQTPGQGLQFLFEYFSETQRNKGNFPGRFSGRQFSNSRSEMNVSTLELGDSALYLCASSLLPGVAGELFFGEGSRLTVL.